What follows describes a single T cell receptor (beta chain). Its antigen remains unidentified. With V trimmed by 5 bases and J by 2 bases, 11 bases remained unmatched. From germline, CDR1 is SGDLS and CDR2 YYNGEE. This CDR3 contains 16 residues. Nominally healthy donors were sampled, though unrecorded immune exposures were likely. The PCR used 60 Vbeta and 13 Jbeta primers. Some clones are missing from TCRdb's copy, which holds only in-frame ones; the method was immunoSEQ multiplex PCR. The sample carries about 160,000 clones, around 80% recorded once. The data were obtained in a study of cytomegalovirus exposure and HLA in healthy donors. Study-wide points: The availability of immune exposure information extended only to CMV serostatus. Associated with HLA alleles at 0.05 false discovery rate in a later analysis were 15,000 to 20,000 TCR beta sequences.

The sequenced material came from PBMCs. This TCR came from a man between 25 and 39 years old in good health and CMV-seronegative. The chain recombines TRBV9 with TRBJ2-3, with TRBD2 matching 7 bases. The CDR3: CASSAARGGYTDTQYF. In DNA, the CDR3 is TGTGCCAGCAGTGCAGCTCGCGGGGGTTACACAGATACGCAGTATTTT.